This record looks at one T cell receptor beta chain sequence and its context. These data originate in a study of cytomegalovirus exposure and HLA in healthy donors. In germline, CDR1 is SGHDT, CDR2 YYEEEE. The CDR3 is made up of 12 amino acids. Trimming stripped 4 bases from V and 6 bases from J, with 11 bases between. The PCR was carried out with 60 Vbeta primers and 13 Jbeta primers. Sequenced by immunoSEQ multiplex PCR; TCRdb stores in-frame clones only, minus some. The table includes about 120,000 clones, 83% detected once. The chain links TRBV5-6 to TRBJ2-7, with D tentatively TRBD1 (6 bases). Sequenced input: PBMCs. The sequence was obtained from a woman in her thirties or forties in good health and CMV-seropositive. DNA for the CDR3: TGTGCCAGCAGCCCCCCGACAGGCGAGCAGTACTTC. Protein sequence: CASSPPTGEQYF.